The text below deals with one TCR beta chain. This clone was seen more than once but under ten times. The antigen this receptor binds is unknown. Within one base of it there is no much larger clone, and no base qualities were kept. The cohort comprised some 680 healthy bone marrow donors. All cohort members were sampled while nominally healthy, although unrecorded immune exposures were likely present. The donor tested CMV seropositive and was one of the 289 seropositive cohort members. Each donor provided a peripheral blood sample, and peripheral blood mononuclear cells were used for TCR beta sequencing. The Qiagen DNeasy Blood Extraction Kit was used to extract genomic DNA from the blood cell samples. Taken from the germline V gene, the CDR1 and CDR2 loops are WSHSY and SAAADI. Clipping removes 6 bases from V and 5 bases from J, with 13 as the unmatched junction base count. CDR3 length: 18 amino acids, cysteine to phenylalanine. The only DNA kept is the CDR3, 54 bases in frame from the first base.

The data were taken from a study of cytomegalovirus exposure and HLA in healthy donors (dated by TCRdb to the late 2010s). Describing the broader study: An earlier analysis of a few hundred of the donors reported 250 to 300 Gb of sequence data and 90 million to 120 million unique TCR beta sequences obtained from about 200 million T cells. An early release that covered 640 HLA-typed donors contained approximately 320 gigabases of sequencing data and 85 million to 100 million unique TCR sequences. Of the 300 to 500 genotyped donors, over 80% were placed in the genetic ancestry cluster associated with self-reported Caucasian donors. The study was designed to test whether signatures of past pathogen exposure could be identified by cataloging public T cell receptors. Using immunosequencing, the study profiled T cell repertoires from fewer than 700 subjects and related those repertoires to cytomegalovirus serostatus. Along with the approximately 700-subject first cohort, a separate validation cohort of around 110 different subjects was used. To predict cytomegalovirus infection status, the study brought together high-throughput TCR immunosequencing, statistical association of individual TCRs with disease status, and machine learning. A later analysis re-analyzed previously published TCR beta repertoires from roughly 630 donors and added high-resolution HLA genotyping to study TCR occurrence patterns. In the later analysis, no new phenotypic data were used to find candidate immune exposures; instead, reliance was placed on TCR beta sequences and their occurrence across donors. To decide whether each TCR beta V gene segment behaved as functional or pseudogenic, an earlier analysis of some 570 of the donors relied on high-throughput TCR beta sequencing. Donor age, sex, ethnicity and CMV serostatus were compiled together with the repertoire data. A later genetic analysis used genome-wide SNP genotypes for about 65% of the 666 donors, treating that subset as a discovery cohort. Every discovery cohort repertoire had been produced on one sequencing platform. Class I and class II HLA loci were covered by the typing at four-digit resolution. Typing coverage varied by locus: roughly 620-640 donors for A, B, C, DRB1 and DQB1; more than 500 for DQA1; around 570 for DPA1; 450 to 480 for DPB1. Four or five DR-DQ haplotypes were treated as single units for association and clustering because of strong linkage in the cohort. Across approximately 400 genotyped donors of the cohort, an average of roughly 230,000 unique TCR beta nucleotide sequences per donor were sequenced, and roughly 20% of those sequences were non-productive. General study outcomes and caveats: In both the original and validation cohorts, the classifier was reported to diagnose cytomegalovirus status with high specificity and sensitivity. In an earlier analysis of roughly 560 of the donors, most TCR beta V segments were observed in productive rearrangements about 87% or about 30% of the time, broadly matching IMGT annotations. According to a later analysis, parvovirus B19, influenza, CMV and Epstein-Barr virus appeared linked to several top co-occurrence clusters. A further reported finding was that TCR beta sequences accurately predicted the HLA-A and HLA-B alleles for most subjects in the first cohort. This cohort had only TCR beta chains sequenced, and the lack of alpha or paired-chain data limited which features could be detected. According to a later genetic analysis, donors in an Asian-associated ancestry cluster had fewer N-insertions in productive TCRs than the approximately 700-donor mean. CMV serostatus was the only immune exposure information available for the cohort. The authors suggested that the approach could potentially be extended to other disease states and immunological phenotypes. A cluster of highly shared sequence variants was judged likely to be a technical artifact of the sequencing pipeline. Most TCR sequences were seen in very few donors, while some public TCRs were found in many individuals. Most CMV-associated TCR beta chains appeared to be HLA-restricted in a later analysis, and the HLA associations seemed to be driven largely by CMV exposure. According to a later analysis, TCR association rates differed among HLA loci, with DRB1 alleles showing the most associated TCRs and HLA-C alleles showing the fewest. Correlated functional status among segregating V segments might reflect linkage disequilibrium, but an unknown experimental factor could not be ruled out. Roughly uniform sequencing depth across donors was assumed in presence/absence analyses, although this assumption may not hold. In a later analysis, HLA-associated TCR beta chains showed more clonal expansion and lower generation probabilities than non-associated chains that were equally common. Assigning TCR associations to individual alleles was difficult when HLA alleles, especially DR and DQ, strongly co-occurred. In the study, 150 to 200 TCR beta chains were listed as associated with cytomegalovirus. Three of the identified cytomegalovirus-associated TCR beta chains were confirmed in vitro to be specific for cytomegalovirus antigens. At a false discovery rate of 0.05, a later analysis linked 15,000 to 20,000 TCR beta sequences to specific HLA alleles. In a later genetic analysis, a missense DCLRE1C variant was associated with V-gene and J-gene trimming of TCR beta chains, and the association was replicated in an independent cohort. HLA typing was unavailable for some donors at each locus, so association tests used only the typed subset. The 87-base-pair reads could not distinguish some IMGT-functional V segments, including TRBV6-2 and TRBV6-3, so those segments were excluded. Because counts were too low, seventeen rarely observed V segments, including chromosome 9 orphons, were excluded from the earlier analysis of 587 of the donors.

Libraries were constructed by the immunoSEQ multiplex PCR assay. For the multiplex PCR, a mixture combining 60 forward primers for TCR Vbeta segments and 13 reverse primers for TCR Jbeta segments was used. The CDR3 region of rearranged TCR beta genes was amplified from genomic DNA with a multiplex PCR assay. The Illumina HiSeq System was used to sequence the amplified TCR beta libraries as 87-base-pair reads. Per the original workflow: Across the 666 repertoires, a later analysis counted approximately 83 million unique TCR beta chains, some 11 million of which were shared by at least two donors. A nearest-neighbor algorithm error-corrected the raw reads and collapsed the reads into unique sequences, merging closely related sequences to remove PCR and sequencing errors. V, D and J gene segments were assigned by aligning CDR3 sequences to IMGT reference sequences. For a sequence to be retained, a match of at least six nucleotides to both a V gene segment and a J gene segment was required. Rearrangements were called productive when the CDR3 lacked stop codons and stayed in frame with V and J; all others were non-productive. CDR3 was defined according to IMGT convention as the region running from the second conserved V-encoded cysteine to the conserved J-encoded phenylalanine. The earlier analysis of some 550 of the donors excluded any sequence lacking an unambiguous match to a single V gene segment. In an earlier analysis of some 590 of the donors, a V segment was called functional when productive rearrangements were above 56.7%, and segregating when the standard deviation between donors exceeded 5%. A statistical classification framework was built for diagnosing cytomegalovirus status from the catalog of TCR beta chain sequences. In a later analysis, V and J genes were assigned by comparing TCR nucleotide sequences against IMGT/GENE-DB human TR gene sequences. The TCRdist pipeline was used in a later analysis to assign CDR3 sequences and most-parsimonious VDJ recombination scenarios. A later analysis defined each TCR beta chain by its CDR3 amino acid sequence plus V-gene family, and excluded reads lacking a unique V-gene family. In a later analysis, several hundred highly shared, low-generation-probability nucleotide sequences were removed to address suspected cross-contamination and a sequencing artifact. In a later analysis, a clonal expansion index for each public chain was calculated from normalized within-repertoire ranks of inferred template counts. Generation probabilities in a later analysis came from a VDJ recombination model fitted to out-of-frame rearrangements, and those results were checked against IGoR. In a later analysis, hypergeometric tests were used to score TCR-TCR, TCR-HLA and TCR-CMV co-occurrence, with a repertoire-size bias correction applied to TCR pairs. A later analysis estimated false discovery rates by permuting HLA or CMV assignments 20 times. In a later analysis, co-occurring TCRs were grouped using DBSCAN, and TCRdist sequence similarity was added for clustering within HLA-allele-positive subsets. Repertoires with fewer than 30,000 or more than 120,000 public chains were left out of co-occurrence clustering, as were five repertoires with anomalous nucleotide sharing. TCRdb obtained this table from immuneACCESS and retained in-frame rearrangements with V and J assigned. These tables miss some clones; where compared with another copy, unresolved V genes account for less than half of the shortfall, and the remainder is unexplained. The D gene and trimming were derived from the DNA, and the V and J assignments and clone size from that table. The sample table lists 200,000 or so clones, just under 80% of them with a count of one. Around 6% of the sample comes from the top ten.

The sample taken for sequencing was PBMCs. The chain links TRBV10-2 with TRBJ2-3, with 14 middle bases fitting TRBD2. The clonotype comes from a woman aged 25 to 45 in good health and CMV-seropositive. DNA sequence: TGCGCCAGCAGGACAGGGCAGGGACTAGCGGGAGAAAGAGATACGCAGTATTTT. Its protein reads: CASRTGQGLAGERDTQYF.